This T cell receptor (beta chain) was identified during a study of shared clonotypes between healthy human individuals. Findings of the study overall: Sequencing depth was predicted to influence how clonotypes are shared among donors.

As processed by the authors: For the immunoSEQ data, sequences were junction-only without quality scores, so filtering differed. The table came from immunoSEQ multiplex PCR; TCRdb's copy has only in-frame clones and leaves some out. V and J calls and clone size come straight from that table; D and trimming were deduced from the DNA. The sample holds around 2.1 million clones, 93% seen once. There are a few counts of this clone. Its specificity is not known. Germline V lookup: CDR1 SGHNT, CDR2 YYREEE (reference sequence). Trimming cost V 3 bases and J 3 bases, with 4 bases left between them. There are 11 residues in the CDR3. CD45RO-negative, CCR7-positively selected cells formed the naive CD8 fraction, excluding terminally differentiated effector memory CD45RA+ cells. All donors qualified as healthy HIV-negative adults and had experienced no recent acute infections or vaccinations.

This clonotype was obtained from a man aged 18 to 29 in good health. Some clones in this sample may be carry-over from other donors' samples. The chain recombines TRBV5-4 with TRBJ2-7; unclear D gene. The sample comprised naive CD8+ T cells from PBMCs. The CDR3: CASSSDYEQYF. The CDR3, as DNA: TGTGCCAGCAGCTCAGACTACGAGCAGTACTTC. Supplemented by reference TRBV5-4 and TRBJ2-7, the full variable domain reads ETGVTQSPTHLIKTRGQQVTLRCSSQSGHNTVSWYQQALGQGPQFIFQYYREEENGRGNFPPRFSGLQFPNYSSELNVNALELDDSALYLCASSSDYEQYFGPGTRLTVT.